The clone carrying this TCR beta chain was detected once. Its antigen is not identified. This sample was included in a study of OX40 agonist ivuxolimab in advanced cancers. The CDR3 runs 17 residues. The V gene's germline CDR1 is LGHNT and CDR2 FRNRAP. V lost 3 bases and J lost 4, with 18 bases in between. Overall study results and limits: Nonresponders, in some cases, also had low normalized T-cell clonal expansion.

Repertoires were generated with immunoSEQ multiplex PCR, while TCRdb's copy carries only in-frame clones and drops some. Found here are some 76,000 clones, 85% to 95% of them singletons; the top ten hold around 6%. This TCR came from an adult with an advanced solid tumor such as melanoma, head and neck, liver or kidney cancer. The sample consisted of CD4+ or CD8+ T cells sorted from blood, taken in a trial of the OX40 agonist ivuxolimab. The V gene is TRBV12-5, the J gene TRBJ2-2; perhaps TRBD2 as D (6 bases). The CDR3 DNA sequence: TGTGCTAGTGGTTTTGGTCTTCAGGGAGGCCCCACCGGGGAGCTGTTTTTT. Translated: CASGFGLQGGPTGELFF.